This record concerns one T cell receptor beta chain sequence. Its antigen remains unknown. This specimen belongs to a study of identical twins. Healthy Caucasians supplied all donations. TCRdb re-analysed the 5' RACE reads in MiXCR, keeping a single row per CDR3 protein. The sample records nearly 900,000 distinct CDR3 sequences, around an eighth being singletons. Per the germline V gene, CDR1 is LNHDA and CDR2 is SQIVND (reference sequence). The CDR3 is 17 residues long. Trimming took 3 bases from V and 1 from J, leaving 16 bases between them. General study results and limits: Invariant MAIT and iNKT cells may have partly biased zero-insertion analyses. Twins showed weaker excess sharing in their beta out-of-frame sequences. Insertions ran lower in abundant cord blood beta clonotypes, though not in memory repertoires.

These data are also associated with another study on yellow fever vaccine responses in identical twins.

The source material was PBMCs. This chain uses TRBV19 with TRBJ2-1, with D maybe TRBD2 (6 bases). This sequence originates from a woman between 18 and 30 years old in good health. The CDR3: CASSILLWGTSYNEQFF. CDR3 nucleotides: TGTGCCAGTAGTATCCTCCTTTGGGGGACTTCCTACAATGAGCAGTTCTTC.